The table lists the clone carrying this T cell receptor beta chain with a count of one. Measured with immunoSEQ multiplex PCR; TCRdb has only the in-frame clones, and not every one. Of tens of thousands of clones listed, approximately 90% are singletons. This specimen comes from a study of T cell changes during pregnancy in multiple sclerosis. The trim removed 1 base at V and 4 bases at J, leaving 14 bases unmatched. CDR1 SGHTA and CDR2 FQGNSA come from the germline V gene. CDR3 size: 18 residues. Source: peripheral blood, taken in the first trimester of pregnancy. V is TRBV7-2 and J is TRBJ2-7, with TRBD2 matching 9 bases. The clonotype comes from a female donor in good health, enrolled as a control in a pregnancy study. Written as DNA, the CDR3 is TGTGCCAGCAGCTTAGATGAAGGCGGGGGGGACATTGATTACGAGCAGTACTTC. Its protein is CASSLDEGGGDIDYEQYF.